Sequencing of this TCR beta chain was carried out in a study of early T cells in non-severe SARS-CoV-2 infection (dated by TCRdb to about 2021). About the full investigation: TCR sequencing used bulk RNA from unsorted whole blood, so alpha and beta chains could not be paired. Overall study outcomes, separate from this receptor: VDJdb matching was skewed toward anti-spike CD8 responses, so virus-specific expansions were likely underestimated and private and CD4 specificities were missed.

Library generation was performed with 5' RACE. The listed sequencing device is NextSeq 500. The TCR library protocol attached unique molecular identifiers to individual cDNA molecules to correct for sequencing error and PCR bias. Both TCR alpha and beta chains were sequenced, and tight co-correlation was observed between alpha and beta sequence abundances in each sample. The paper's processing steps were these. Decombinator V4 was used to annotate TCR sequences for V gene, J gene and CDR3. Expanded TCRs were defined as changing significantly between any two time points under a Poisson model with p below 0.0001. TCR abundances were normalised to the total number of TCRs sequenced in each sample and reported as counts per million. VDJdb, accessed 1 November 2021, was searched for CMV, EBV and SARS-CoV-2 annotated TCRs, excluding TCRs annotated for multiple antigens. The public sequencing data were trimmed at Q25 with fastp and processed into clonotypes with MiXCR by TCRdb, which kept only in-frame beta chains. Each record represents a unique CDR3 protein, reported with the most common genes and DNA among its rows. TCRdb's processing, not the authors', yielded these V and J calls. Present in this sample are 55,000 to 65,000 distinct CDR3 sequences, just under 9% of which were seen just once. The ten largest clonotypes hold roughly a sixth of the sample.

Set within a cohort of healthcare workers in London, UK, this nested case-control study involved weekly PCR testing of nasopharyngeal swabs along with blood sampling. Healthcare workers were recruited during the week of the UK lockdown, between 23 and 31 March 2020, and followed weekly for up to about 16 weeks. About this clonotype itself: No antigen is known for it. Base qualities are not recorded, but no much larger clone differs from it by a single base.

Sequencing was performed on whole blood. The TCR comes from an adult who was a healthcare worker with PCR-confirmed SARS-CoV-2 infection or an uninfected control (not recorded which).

This receptor carries the CDR3 CASSQGAGPSNTGELFF. The DNA reads as follows: TGTGCCAGCAGCCAAGGGGCGGGACCCTCGAACACCGGGGAGCTGTTTTTT. The chain uses TRBV4-2 and TRBJ2-2; TRBD2 is perhaps the D gene, given 6 matching bases. Sequences LGHNA (CDR1) and YNFKEQ (CDR2) are obtained from the germline V gene. V and J lose 1 base and 0 bases, and a span of 12 bases separates them. Spanning cysteine to phenylalanine, the CDR3 consists of 17 amino acids. The kept DNA is CDR3 alone, 51 bases in frame from the first base.